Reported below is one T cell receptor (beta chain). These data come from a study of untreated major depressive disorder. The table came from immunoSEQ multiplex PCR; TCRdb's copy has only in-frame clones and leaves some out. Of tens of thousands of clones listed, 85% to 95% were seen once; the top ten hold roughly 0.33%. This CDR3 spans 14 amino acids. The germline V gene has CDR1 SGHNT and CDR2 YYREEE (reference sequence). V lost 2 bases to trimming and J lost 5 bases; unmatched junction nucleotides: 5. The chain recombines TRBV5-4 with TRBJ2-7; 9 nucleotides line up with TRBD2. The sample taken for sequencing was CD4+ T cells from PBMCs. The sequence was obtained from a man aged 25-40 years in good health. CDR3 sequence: CASSLRLAGNEQYF. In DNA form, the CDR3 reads TGTGCCAGCAGCTTACGGCTAGCGGGGAACGAGCAGTACTTC.